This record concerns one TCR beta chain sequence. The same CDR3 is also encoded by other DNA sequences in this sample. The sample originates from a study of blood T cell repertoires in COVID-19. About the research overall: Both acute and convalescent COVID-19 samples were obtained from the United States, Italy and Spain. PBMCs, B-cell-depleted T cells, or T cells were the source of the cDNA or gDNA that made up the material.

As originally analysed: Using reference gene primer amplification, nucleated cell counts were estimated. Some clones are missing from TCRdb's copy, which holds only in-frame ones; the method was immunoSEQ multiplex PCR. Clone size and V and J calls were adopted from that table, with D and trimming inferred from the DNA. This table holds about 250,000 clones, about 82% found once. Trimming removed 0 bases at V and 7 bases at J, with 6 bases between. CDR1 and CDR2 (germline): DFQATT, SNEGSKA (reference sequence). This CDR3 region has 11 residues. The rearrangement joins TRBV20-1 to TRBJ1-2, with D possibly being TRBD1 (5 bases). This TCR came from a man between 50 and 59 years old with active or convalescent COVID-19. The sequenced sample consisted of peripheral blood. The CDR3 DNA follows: TGCAGTGCTAGAGAGGGGGGTGGCTACACCTTC. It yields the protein CSAREGGGYTF.